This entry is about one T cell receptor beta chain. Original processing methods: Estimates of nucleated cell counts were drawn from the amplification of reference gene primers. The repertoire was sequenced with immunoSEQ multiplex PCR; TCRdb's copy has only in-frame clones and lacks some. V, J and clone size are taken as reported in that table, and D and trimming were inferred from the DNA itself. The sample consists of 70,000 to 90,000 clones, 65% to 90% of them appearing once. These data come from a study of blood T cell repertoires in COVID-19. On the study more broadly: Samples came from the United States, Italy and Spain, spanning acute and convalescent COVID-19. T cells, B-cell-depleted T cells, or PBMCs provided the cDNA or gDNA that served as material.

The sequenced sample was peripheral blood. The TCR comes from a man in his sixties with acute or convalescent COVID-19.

As DNA, the CDR3 is TGTGCCTGGAGCTGGGAACGGACAGAAGCTTTCTTT. Its translation is CAWSWERTEAFF. The chain combines TRBV30 with TRBJ1-1; the D gene is possibly TRBD1 (5 bases). Trimming removed 3 bases from V and 8 bases from J, with 13 bases in between. CDR1 is GTSNPN and CDR2 is SVGIG in the germline V gene (reference sequence). The CDR3 sequence is 12 residues long.